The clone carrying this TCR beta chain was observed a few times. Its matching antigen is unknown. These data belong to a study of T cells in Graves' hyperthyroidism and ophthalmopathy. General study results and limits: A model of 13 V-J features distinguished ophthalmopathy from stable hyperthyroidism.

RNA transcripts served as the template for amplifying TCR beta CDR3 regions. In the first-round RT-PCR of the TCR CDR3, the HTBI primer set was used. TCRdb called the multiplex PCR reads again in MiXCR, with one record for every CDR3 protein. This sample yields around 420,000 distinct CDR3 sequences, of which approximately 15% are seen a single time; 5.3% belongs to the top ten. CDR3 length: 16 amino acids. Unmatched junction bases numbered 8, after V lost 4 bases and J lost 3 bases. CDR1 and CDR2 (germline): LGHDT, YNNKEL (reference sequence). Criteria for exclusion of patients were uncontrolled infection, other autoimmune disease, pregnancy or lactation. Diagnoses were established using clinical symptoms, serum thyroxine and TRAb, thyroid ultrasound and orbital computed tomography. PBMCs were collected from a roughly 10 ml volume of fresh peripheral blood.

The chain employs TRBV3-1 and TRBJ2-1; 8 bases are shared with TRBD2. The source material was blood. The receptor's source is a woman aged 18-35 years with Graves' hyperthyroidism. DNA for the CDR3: TGTGCCAGCAGCCCCCAGGGCGGGGGGAACTACAATGAGCAGTTCTTC. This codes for CASSPQGGGNYNEQFF.